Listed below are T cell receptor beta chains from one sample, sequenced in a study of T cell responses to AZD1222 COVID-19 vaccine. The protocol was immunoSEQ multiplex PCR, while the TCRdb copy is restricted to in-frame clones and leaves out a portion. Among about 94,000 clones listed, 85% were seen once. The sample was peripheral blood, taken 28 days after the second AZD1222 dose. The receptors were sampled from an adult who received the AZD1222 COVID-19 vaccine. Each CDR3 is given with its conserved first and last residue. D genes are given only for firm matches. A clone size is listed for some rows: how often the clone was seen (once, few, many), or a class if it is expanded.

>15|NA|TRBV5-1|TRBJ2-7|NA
CASSPPRAGVYEQYF
TGCGCCAGCAGCCCTCCGCGGGCAGGAGTCTACGAGCAGTACTTC
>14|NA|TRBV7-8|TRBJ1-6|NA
CASSLYGDNSPLHF
TGTGCCAGCAGCTTATATGGGGATAATTCACCCCTCCACTTT
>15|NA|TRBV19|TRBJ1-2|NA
CASSITGQANYGYTF
TGTGCCAGTAGTATCACAGGGCAAGCTAACTATGGCTACACCTTC
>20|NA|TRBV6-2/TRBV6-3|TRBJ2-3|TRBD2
CASSYQERGNTTTRTDTQYF
TGTGCCAGCAGTTACCAAGAGCGGGGCAATACGACCACTCGCACAGATACGCAGTATTTT
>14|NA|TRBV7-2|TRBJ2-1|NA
CASSRWGVQAEQFF
TGTGCCAGCTCCCGATGGGGGGTCCAGGCTGAGCAGTTCTTC
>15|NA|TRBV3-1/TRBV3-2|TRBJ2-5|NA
CASSQDGTWGETQYF
TGTGCCAGCAGCCAAGACGGAACTTGGGGGGAGACCCAGTACTTC
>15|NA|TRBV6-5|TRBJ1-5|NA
CASSSGLGKNQPQHF
TGTGCCAGCTCTAGCGGTCTTGGGAAAAATCAGCCCCAGCATTTT
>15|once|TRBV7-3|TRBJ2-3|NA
CASSLIGTSTDTQYF
TGTGCCAGCAGCTTAATAGGGACTAGCACAGATACGCAGTATTTT
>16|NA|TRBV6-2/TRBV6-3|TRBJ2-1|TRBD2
CASSWTSGRVRNEQFF
TGTGCCAGCAGTTGGACTAGCGGGAGGGTACGAAATGAGCAGTTCTTC
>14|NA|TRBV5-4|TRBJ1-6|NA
CASSLDGVNSPLHF
TGTGCCAGCAGCTTGGACGGTGTAAATTCACCCCTCCACTTT
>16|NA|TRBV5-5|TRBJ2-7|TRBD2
CASSLGLAGNPYEQYF
TGTGCCAGCAGCTTGGGGCTAGCGGGAAACCCCTACGAGCAGTACTTC
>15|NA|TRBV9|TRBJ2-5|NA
CASSVLGGVGETQYF
TGTGCCAGCAGCGTACTTGGGGGAGTAGGGGAGACCCAGTACTTC
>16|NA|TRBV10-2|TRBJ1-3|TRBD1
CASSNPGGQPGNTIYF
TGCGCCAGCAGTAACCCAGGGGGACAGCCTGGAAACACCATATATTTT
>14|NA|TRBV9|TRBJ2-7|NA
CASSVAVGSHEQYF
TGTGCCAGCAGCGTAGCGGTAGGGTCCCACGAGCAGTACTTC
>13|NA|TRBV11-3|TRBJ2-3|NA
CASSLTGSDTQYF
TGTGCCAGCAGCTTAACGGGATCAGATACGCAGTATTTT
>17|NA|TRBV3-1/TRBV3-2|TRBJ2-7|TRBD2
CASSQISGRASSYEQYF
TGTGCCAGCAGCCAAATTAGCGGGAGGGCTTCGTCCTACGAGCAGTACTTC
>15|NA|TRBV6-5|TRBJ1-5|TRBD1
CASSLRTGGIQPQHF
TGTGCCAGCAGTTTACGGACAGGAGGGATACAGCCCCAGCATTTT
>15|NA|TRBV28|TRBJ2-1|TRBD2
CASSLSGLGAGEQFF
TGTGCCAGCAGTTTATCGGGACTAGGGGCAGGCGAGCAGTTCTTC
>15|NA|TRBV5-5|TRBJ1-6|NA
CASSQSYSYNSPLHF
TGTGCCAGCAGTCAAAGTTACTCCTATAATTCACCCCTCCACTTT
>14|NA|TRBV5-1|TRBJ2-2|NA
CASSLGVNTGELFF
TGCGCCAGCAGCTTGGGCGTGAACACCGGGGAGCTGTTTTTT
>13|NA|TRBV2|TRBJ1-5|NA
CASKAGGNQPQHF
TGTGCCAGTAAGGCGGGCGGGAATCAGCCCCAGCATTTT
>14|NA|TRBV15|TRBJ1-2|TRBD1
CATSNSWTGLGYTF
TGTGCCACCAGCAACTCTTGGACAGGATTGGGCTACACCTTC
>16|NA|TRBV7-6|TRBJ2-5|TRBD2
CASSAMRLAGQETQYF
TGTGCCAGCAGCGCAATGAGACTAGCGGGGCAAGAGACCCAGTACTTC
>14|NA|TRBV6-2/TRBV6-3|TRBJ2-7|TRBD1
CASSLPGQAFEQYF
TGTGCCAGCAGTCTCCCGGGACAGGCATTCGAGCAGTACTTC
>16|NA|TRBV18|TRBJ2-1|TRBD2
CASSPGTSGGASEQFF
TGTGCCAGCTCACCAGGGACTAGCGGGGGGGCCAGTGAGCAGTTCTTC
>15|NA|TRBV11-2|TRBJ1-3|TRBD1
CASSLRGQGLNTIYF
TGTGCCAGCAGCTTAAGGGGACAGGGATTAAACACCATATATTTT
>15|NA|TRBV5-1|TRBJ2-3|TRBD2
CASSLERGSTDTQYF
TGCGCCAGCAGCTTGGAGCGGGGGAGCACAGATACGCAGTATTTT
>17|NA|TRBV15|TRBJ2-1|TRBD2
CATSRVFRTSPYNEQFF
TGTGCCACCAGCAGAGTATTCCGGACTAGCCCTTACAATGAGCAGTTCTTC
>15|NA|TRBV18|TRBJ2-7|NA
CASSPSGTGKGEQYF
TGTGCCAGCTCACCCAGCGGCACGGGAAAGGGCGAGCAGTACTTC
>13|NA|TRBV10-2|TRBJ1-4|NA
CASRPGTAEKLFF
TGCGCCAGCAGACCTGGGACGGCTGAAAAACTGTTTTTT
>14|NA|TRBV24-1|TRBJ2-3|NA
CATSDLLGSDTQYF
TGTGCCACCAGCGATTTGCTGGGTTCAGATACGCAGTATTTT
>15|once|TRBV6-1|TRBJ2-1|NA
CASSEGRTPNNEQFF
TGTGCCAGCAGTGAAGGGCGGACACCAAACAATGAGCAGTTCTTC
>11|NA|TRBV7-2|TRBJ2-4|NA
CASSRDRIQYF
TGTGCCTCTAGTCGAGATCGCATTCAGTACTTC
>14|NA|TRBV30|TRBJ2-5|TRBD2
CAWSPGGVGETQYF
TGTGCCTGGAGCCCCGGGGGGGTTGGAGAGACCCAGTACTTC
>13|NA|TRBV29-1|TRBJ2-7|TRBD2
CSVRASGTYEQYF
TGCAGCGTTCGGGCTAGCGGAACCTACGAGCAGTACTTC
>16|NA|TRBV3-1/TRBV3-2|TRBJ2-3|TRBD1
CASSQEKGQKADTQYF
TGTGCCAGCAGCCAAGAAAAGGGACAGAAGGCAGATACGCAGTATTTT
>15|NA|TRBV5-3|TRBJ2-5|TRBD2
CARSHGGVREETQYF
TGTGCCAGAAGCCACGGGGGGGTCAGAGAAGAGACCCAGTACTTC
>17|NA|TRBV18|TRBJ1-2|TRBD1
CASSLDRGNTHNYGYTF
TGTGCCAGCTCATTGGACAGGGGAAATACTCATAACTATGGCTACACCTTC
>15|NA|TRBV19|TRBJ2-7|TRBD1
CASSQEGTGPYEQYF
TGTGCCAGTAGTCAGGAGGGGACAGGGCCCTACGAGCAGTACTTC
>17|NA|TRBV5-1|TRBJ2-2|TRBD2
CASSLGDGLAGTGELFF
TGCGCCAGCAGCTTGGGGGACGGACTAGCGGGGACCGGGGAGCTGTTTTTT
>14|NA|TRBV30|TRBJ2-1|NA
CAWSVFVLANEQFF
TGTGCCTGGAGTGTGTTCGTGCTAGCAAATGAGCAGTTCTTC
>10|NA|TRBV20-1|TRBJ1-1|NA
CSANRDPAFF
TGCAGTGCCAACAGGGATCCTGCTTTCTTT